The 10 T cell receptor beta chains reported below all come from one sample, sequenced in a study of tumor-infiltrating lymphocytes in oesophageal squamous cell carcinoma. TCRdb ran MiXCR on the PCR reads and lists one entry per CDR3 protein. The top ten clones hold just over 35% of a sample with 9,000 or so distinct CDR3 sequences, less than 75% of them seen once. The sample was esophageal tumor tissue. Receptor source: a female donor with esophageal squamous cell carcinoma.

This clonotype was observed a handful of times. This sequence joins TRBV7-3 and TRBJ2-3; the D gene is possibly TRBD2 (6 bases). Trimming pared 1 base from V and 1 base from J, leaving 15 bases between. Germline CDR1 and CDR2: SGHTA and FQGTGA. There are 17 residues in the CDR3. This chain's CDR3 is CASSLRGGRYRTDTQYF. CDR3 bases: TGTGCCAGCAGCTTAAGAGGTGGGAGGTATCGCACAGATACGCAGTATTTT.

This clonotype occurred a few times. V and J are TRBV7-3 and TRBJ2-1; D remains ambiguous. The ends were cut back, 4 bases at V and 7 bases at J, with 8 bases in the middle. The CDR3 is 12 residues long. Germline loops: CDR1 SGHTA, CDR2 FQGTGA. CDR3 amino acids: CASSSTRNEQFF. The CDR3 DNA reads as TGTGCCAGCAGCTCGACACGGAATGAGCAGTTCTTC.

This clonotype has a handful of counts. CDR3 coding DNA: TGTGCCAGCAGCCCTGGGACTAGCGGGAGGTCCTACGAGCAGTACTTC. Its translation: CASSPGTSGRSYEQYF. The chain joins TRBV7-8 to TRBJ2-7; 15 bases align to TRBD2. The CDR3 is made up of 16 amino acids. Germline V gene data show CDR1 as SGHVS and CDR2 as FQNEAQ. V lost 5 bases and J lost 1; bases outside the gene matches: 3.

This clonotype has a single count. CDR3 amino acids: CASSSTRTSGRALSYEQYF. The CDR3, as DNA: TGTGCCAGCAGCTCGACCCGGACTAGCGGGAGGGCCCTCTCCTACGAGCAGTACTTC. The chain carries TRBV7-2 and TRBJ2-7; 15 positions match TRBD2. V shed 4 bases and J 0 bases; nucleotides not matched to a gene: 10. CDR1 is SGHTA and CDR2 is FQGNSA in the germline V gene. The CDR3 is 19 amino acids.

This clonotype was detected only a few times. CDR3: CASSSQLAGEGNIQYF. The CDR3 DNA follows: TGTGCCAGCAGCTCCCAACTAGCGGGAGAAGGTAACATTCAGTACTTC. This chain joins TRBV7-2 and TRBJ2-4; 11 positions match TRBD2. The CDR3 extends over 16 amino acids. Germline V lookup: CDR1 SGHTA, CDR2 FQGNSA. With 4 bases clipped from V and 7 bases from J, the junction kept 9 bases outside the gene matches.

This clonotype appeared a few times. The chain couples TRBV24-1 to TRBJ2-1; 13 bases map to TRBD2. The CDR3 has 17 amino acids. Per germline, CDR1 KGHDR and CDR2 SFDVKD. V was clipped by 3 bases and J by 2 bases; unmatched bases: 3. The CDR3 sequence is CATSDPGLAGAYNEQFF. In DNA, the CDR3 is TGTGCCACCAGTGATCCAGGACTAGCGGGAGCCTACAATGAGCAGTTCTTC.

The DNA for the CDR3 is TGTGCCAGCAGCTTAAGGGCCCAAGAGCCTTCCTACGAGCAGTACTTC. It yields the protein CASSLRAQEPSYEQYF. The V and J genes are TRBV7-3 and TRBJ2-7; D unresolved. This CDR3 is built from 16 residues. From germline, CDR1 is SGHTA and CDR2 FQGTGA. V lost 1 base and J lost 1, with 14 bases in between.

The chain employs TRBV6-1 and TRBJ2-5; 7 positions agree with TRBD1. The DNA end is more similar to TRBJ2-1, so the J call may be wrong. Germline V lookup: CDR1 MNHNS, CDR2 SASEGT. The CDR3 is made up of 14 amino acids. CDR3: CASTTQGEYNEQFF. The CDR3 DNA reads TGTGCCAGCACCACCCAGGGGGAATACAATGAGCAGTTCTTC.

The rearrangement links TRBV7-3 to TRBJ2-1; 9 bases are shared with TRBD1. The CDR3 is 16 residues long. V was clipped by 1 base and J by 8 bases; unmatched bases: 9. CDR1 SGHTA and CDR2 FQGTGA come from the germline V gene. CDR3 protein: CASSLNLDRGSDEQFF. The CDR3 nucleotides are TGTGCCAGCAGCTTAAATCTGGACAGGGGCTCCGATGAGCAGTTCTTC.

This clonotype was picked up a small number of times. The CDR3 nucleotides read TGTGCCAGCAGCTTAGCGGCGGAATCCTACAATGAGCAGTTCTTC. It translates to CASSLAAESYNEQFF. This sequence joins TRBV7-6 and TRBJ2-1; D unresolved. Germline lookup yields CDR1 SGHVS and CDR2 FNYEAQ. V was cut by 0 bases and J by 1 base, with 7 bases left in between. The length of the CDR3 is 15 residues.